This T cell receptor beta chain derives from a study of neurological immune-mediated disorders (dated 2019 in TCRdb). With regard to the full study: Among the approximately 35 multiple sclerosis patients, approximately 31 had relapsing-remitting MS and 3 had secondary progressive MS. Longitudinal samples, technical triplicates and paired sorted CD4+ and CD8+ T-cell subsets, alongside PBMC samples, were included among the roughly 100 TCR-beta libraries. The cohort was made up of about 66 subjects, consisting of some 15 HAM/TSP patients, 34 multiple sclerosis patients and some 20 healthy controls. Using UMI-based sequencing, the study compared peripheral blood TCR-beta repertoires from patients with HTLV-I-associated myelopathy (HAM/TSP), patients with multiple sclerosis, and healthy controls.

The germline V gene encodes CDR1 LGHDT and CDR2 YNNKEL (reference sequence). Measured from the cysteine to the phenylalanine, the CDR3 is 13 residues long. Only the CDR3 portion is preserved as DNA: 39 bases, with reading frame beginning at the first base. The junction carries 17 bases between V and J, which are trimmed by 4 bases and 11 bases respectively. At least ten counts were recorded for this clonotype. No antigen is known for it. The input lacks base qualities; no much larger clone sits a single base away. Unsorted PBMC libraries were generated from 2 million PBMCs stored in RNAlater at -80 °C until RNA extraction. Multiple sclerosis patients were enrolled in a US clinical protocol evaluating disease progression by magnetic resonance imaging. Peripheral blood underwent Ficoll-Hypaque density gradient centrifugation to isolate PBMCs, which were then cryopreserved in liquid nitrogen. Broad study findings and their caveats: Expanded clones from different subjects shared no identical CDR3 amino acid sequences, which suggests that TCR-beta repertoires were private in all groups. The MS cluster was not associated with any clinical or MRI features, and the authors stated that larger cohorts are needed. Repertoires from 18 of 34 MS patients were grouped by phylogenetic analysis into a cluster of related CDR3 sequences, suggesting a possible repertoire-level signature. TCR clonal expansion was highest in HAM/TSP patients and lowest in MS patients, with MS patients falling below even healthy controls.

cDNA synthesis used template-switch 5'RACE with a primer carrying a 10-nucleotide random unique molecular identifier tagging each TCR transcript. Every sequencing run covered 15-18 subjects and yielded more than 170 million TCR-beta sequences. Total RNA was extracted with the RNeasy kit. The KAPA Real-time Library Amplification kit was used to amplify TCR-beta VDJ regions with primers targeting the TCR constant region and the 5'RACE anchor. A first PCR added sample indexes and Illumina adaptors, after which a second PCR increased the library yield. After purification with Ampure beads, the TCR product of roughly 650 bp was size-selected on a 2% E-gel SizeSelection system. Library quality was checked on a Bioanalyzer, concentration was measured with Qubit, and libraries were quantified with the Kapa Library Quantification kit before pooling. Paired-end 2 x 150 bp sequencing of the libraries was performed on an Illumina HiSeq 2500. To increase sequence diversity, about 25-31% phiX was spiked into each library pool. For the original study's pipeline: Quality-filtered reads were processed with the UMI-based MiGEC pipeline, which removed over 75% of raw TCR sequences during error correction. VDJ genes were aligned to IMGT germline references, and clonotypes were defined by unique CDR3 amino acid sequence plus V-J genes. VDJtools evaluated clonal expansion, Shannon diversity and CDR3 relatedness (CalcPairwiseDistances, ClusterSamples); CLCbio workbench built phylogenetic trees. Using coefficient-of-variation modelling across technical triplicates, the study counted a clone as expanded if it had at least 8 unique UMIs. The raw public data were reprocessed by TCRdb itself: fastp quality trimming at Q25, MiXCR clonotype calling, in-frame beta chains only. Rows are combined by CDR3 protein, so each entry shows the most common genes and DNA. The V and J calls reflect TCRdb's pipeline rather than the authors' work. In this sample the table shows 27,000 or so distinct CDR3 sequences, about 3.5% of which occur a single time. In total, the top ten clones hold more than 6% of the sample.

Material for sequencing was PBMCs. The chain was built from TRBV3-1 and TRBJ1-1; the D segment cannot be called with confidence. This receptor was identified in a woman in her 30s with multiple sclerosis. The bases read TGTGCCAGCAGCCTTTCCCCCCCGGCCGCCGCTTTCTTT. This gives the protein CASSLSPPAAAFF.